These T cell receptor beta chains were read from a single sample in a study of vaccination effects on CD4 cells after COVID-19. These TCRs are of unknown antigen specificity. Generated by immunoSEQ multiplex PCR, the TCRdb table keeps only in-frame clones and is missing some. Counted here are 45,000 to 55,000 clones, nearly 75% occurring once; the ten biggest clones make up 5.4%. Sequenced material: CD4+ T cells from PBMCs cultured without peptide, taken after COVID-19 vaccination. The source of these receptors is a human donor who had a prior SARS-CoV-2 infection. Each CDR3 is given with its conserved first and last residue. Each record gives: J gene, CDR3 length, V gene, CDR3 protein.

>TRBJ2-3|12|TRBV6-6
CASYGTRDTQYF
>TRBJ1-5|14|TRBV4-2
CASSQGTWDQPQHF
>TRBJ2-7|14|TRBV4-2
CASSQPGQDYEQYF
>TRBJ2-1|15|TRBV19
CASSLWGQRYNEQFF
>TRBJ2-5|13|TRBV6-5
CASRIRVGETQYF
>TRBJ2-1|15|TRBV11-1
CASSLAAGGQNEQFF
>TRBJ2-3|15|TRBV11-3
CASSRRLASTDTQYF
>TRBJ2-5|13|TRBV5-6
CASSLGPKETQYF
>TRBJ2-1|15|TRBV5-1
CASSLGTSGTREQFF
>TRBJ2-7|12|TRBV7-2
CASSHGGPLGYF
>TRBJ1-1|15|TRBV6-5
CASSYSRRTNTEAFF
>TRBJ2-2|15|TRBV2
CASSVEDPNTGELFF
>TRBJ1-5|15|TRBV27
CASSLFGENNQPQHF
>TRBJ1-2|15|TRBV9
CASSVDLGRNYGYTF
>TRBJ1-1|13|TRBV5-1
CASSLGGGAEAFF
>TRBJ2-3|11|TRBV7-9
CASAQADTQYF
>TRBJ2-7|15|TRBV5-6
CASSLGYPTAYEQYF
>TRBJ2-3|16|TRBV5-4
CASSKISGSPGGTQYF
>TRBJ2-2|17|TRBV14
CASSPPRLAGDTGELFF
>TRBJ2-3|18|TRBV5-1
CASSLSRGSGRPTDTQYF
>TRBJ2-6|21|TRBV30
CAWTGVGDRESVSSGANVLTF
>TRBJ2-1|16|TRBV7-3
CASSPKRASSYNEQFF
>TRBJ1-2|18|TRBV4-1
CASSLPKNTGISSYGYTF
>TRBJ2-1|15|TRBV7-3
CASSLMWAGNNEQFF
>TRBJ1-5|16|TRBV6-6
CASSPSNRGENQPQHF
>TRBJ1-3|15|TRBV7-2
CASSLSRGGGNTIYF
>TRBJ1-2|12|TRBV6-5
CASSSQDSLYTF
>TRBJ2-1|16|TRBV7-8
CASSLTRLGPYNEQFF
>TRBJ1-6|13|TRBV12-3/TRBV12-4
CASSLNGDSPLHF
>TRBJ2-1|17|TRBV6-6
CASSRPGTSGRFNEQFF